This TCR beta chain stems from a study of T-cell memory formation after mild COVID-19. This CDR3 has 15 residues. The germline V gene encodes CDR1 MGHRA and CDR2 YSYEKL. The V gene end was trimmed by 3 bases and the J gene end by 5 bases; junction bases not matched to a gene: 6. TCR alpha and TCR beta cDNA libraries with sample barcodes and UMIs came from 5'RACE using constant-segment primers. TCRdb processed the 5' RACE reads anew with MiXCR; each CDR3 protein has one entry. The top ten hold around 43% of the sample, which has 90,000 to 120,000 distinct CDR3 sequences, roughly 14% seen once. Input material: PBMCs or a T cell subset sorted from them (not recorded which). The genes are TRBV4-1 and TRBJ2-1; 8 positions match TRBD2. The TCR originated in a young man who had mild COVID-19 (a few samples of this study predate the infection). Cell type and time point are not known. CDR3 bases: TGCGCCAGCAGCCACCTCGTAGCGGGGAACAATGAGCAGTTCTTC. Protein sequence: CASSHLVAGNNEQFF.